Only a few counts were recorded for the clone carrying this TCR beta chain. This record comes from a study of T cells after yellow fever vaccination. V lost 4 bases to trimming and J lost 7 bases, with 8 bases between them. CDR3 length: 12 amino acids. The germline CDR1 and CDR2 sequences are WSHSY and SAAADI. TCRdb reprocessed the 5' RACE reads with MiXCR, giving one entry per CDR3 protein. Seen here are approximately 300,000 distinct CDR3 sequences, around 10% observed once, and the top ten hold over 3%. The chain carries TRBV10-2 and TRBJ2-1; D unresolved. Here the sequenced sample was CD4+ T cells sorted from PBMCs, taken 45 days after the yellow fever booster vaccination. This sequence originates from a man aged 18-30 years who received the YFV17D yellow fever vaccine. This CDR3 reads CASSGGTNEQFF. The CDR3 DNA sequence: TGCGCCAGCAGTGGGGGTACGAATGAGCAGTTCTTC.